Shown below are 30 T cell receptor beta chains from a single sample sequenced in a study of T cells in Graves' hyperthyroidism and ophthalmopathy. Amplification targeted TCR beta CDR3 regions from RNA transcripts. Initially, a first-round RT-PCR of the TCR CDR3 employed the HTBI primer set. Using its own MiXCR run on the multiplex PCR reads, TCRdb lists one record per CDR3 protein. Found here are approximately 100,000 distinct CDR3 sequences, about 45% of them singletons; the top ten hold about 28%. Sequenced: blood. The receptors were sampled from a man in his forties with Graves' hyperthyroidism.

Many counts were recorded for this clonotype. The chain carries TRBV6-1 and TRBJ2-5; 10 nucleotides match TRBD2. CDR1 is MNHNS and CDR2 is SASEGT in the germline V gene. V was pared by 1 base and J by 2 bases, with 7 bases of the junction left unmatched. The CDR3 is 17 amino acids. DNA for the CDR3: TGTGCCAGCAGTGAAGGCGGGCTAGCGGGAGTTCAAGAGACCCAGTACTTC. It is translated as CASSEGGLAGVQETQYF.

This clonotype has ten or more counts. This chain connects TRBV7-2 to TRBJ1-1, with 11 bases lining up with TRBD1. J gave up 5 bases and V 4 bases, and 9 bases lay outside the gene matches. The V gene's germline CDR1 is SGHTA and CDR2 FQGNSA. The CDR3 contains 16 residues. In nucleotides, the CDR3 is TGTGCCAGCAGCTCGGACAGGGGGCGCGGTGTAACTGAAGCTTTCTTT. Translated: CASSSDRGRGVTEAFF.

This clonotype has a count of ten or more. This chain connects TRBV25-1 to TRBJ1-6, with 10 bases fitting TRBD1. Per the germline V gene, CDR1 is MGHDK and CDR2 is SYGVNS. This CDR3 comprises 15 residues. The V segment lost 7 bases and the J segment 5 bases; nucleotides outside the gene matches: 5. CDR3 in DNA: TGTGCCAGCACCCCTGGGACAGGGGATAATTCACCCCTCCACTTT. It specifies CASTPGTGDNSPLHF.

The V gene is TRBV7-4, the J gene TRBJ1-4; perhaps TRBD1 as D (5 bases). Between the trimmed V and J ends, which lost 6 bases and 8 bases, there was a span of 19 bases. CDR1 is SGHVT, CDR2 SQSDAQ, per germline. The length of the CDR3 is 15 residues. The CDR3 loop reads CASSSPRDGCEKLFF. The DNA for the CDR3 is TGTGCCAGCAGTTCACCCCGGGACGGATGCGAAAAACTGTTTTTT.

This clonotype was observed at least ten times. The chain is built from TRBV5-8 and TRBJ2-4; D is uncertain. Germline CDR1 is SGHTS and CDR2 is YDEGEE. The CDR3 contains 11 residues. Trimming removed 0 bases at V and 7 bases at J, with 2 bases between. The CDR3 loop reads CASSLENIQYF. As DNA, the CDR3 is TGTGCCAGCAGCTTGGAGAACATTCAGTACTTC.

This clonotype was seen many times. DNA of the CDR3: TGTGCCAGTAGTATAGGACAACGCCGACAAGAGACCCAGTACTTC. Protein product: CASSIGQRRQETQYF. The chain recombines TRBV19 with TRBJ2-5; D ambiguous. V lost 1 base, J lost 2 bases, and 11 bases lay in between. The CDR3 runs 15 residues. Germline V gene sequence: CDR1 LNHDA, CDR2 SQIVND (reference sequence).

This clonotype was recorded at least ten times. The chain links TRBV6-6 to TRBJ1-5; 7 bases agree with TRBD1. CDR3 size: 17 residues. CDR1 is MNHNY and CDR2 is SVGAGI in the germline V gene (reference sequence). The ends lost 0 bases at V and 7 bases at J; junction bases unmatched: 12. The CDR3 protein is CASSYSVGGLDLQPQHF. The CDR3 DNA reads TGTGCCAGCAGTTACTCGGTAGGGGGCTTGGATTTGCAGCCCCAGCATTTT.

As concerns this clonotype: A read error may produce the germline difference seen at one junction end. The chain uses TRBV24-1 and TRBJ1-6, with a tentative D call TRBD1 (6 bases). Germline V CDR1 and CDR2: KGHDR, SFDVKD. This CDR3 comprises 17 residues. This CDR3 reads CASSPKIGGARDSPLHF. In DNA form, the CDR3 reads TGTGCCAGCAGTCCCAAAATCGGGGGCGCGAGGGATTCACCCCTCCACTTT.

This clonotype was seen ten or more times. The chain recombines TRBV12-3 or TRBV12-4 with TRBJ1-1, with D maybe TRBD1 (6 bases). The CDR3 extends over 16 amino acids. The germline V and J ends were trimmed by 5 bases and 0 bases, with 16 bases remaining between them. CDR3 protein: CASSPYGQQMNTEAFF. CDR3 DNA: TGTGCCAGCAGTCCCTACGGACAGCAAATGAACACTGAAGCTTTCTTT.

The rearrangement joins TRBV7-2 to TRBJ2-7, with TRBD1 identical over 8 bases. Unmatched junction bases numbered 7, after V lost 1 base and J lost 2 bases. The CDR3 loop spans 16 amino acids. Germline V gives CDR1 SGHTA, CDR2 FQGNSA. DNA of the CDR3: TGTGCCAGCAGCTTAGTGGGGACAGGACCTACCTACGAGCAGTACTTC. This gives the protein CASSLVGTGPTYEQYF.

The chain carries TRBV15 and TRBJ2-5; unclear D gene. Between the trimmed V and J ends, which lost 1 base and 9 bases, there was a span of 18 bases. Germline loops: CDR1 LNHNV, CDR2 YYDKDF (reference sequence). The length of the CDR3 is 15 residues. CDR3: CATSRGPQPNQPQYF. In DNA form, the CDR3 reads TGTGCCACCAGCAGAGGTCCCCAGCCCAATCAGCCCCAGTACTTC.

This clonotype was detected once. V and J are TRBV5-1 and TRBJ2-3, with D possibly called TRBD1 or TRBD2 (5 bases each). The CDR3 loop spans 14 amino acids. Germline V gene sequence: CDR1 SGHRS, CDR2 YFSETQ. V was cut by 0 bases and J by 3 bases, with 8 bases left in between. The CDR3 protein is CASSLAGTTDTQYF. The CDR3 bases are TGCGCCAGCAGCTTGGCGGGGACGACAGATACGCAGTATTTT. The variable domain in full, with the rest retrieved from reference TRBV5-1 and TRBJ2-3, is KAGVTQTPRYLIKTRGQQVTLSCSPISGHRSVSWYQQTPGQGLQFLFEYFSETQRNKGNFPGRFSGRQFSNSRSEMNVSTLELGDSALYLCASSLAGTTDTQYFGPGTRLTVL.

The table lists this clonotype with many counts. The chain links TRBV7-9 to TRBJ1-1; D might be TRBD1 (5 bases). Germline V gives CDR1 SEHNR, CDR2 FQNEAQ (reference sequence). The V gene lost 5 bases and the J gene lost 2 bases, with 15 bases spanning the gap. The CDR3 runs to 15 residues. The CDR3 DNA is TGTGCCAGCAGCCCCCGCCGGGGCACTAACACTGAAGCTTTCTTT. Protein sequence: CASSPRRGTNTEAFF.

This clonotype was counted at least ten times. The V and J genes are TRBV4-1 and TRBJ1-5; 7 bases line up with TRBD1. The CDR3 sequence is 15 residues long. The V gene end was trimmed by 0 bases and the J gene end by 1 base; junction bases not matched to a gene: 0. The germline V gene encodes CDR1 MGHRA and CDR2 YSYEKL. The CDR3 spells CASSQEDRSNQPQHF. The CDR3 coding sequence is TGCGCCAGCAGCCAAGAGGACAGGAGCAATCAGCCCCAGCATTTT.

This chain links TRBV5-4 with TRBJ2-3; 7 bases align to TRBD2. The J segment lost 1 base and the V segment lost 4 bases, leaving 3 bases of the junction unmatched. Germline values: CDR1 SGHNT, CDR2 YYREEE (reference sequence). CDR3 size: 14 residues. The CDR3 protein is CASSPAGGTDTQYF. Written as DNA, the CDR3 is TGTGCCAGCAGCCCGGCGGGGGGCACAGATACGCAGTATTTT.

Remarks on this clonotype: Lacking the conserved final phenylalanine or tryptophan, this CDR3 likely reflects a read error. The DNA is omitted, as the CDR3 cannot be located on it reliably, and the CDR3 follows TCRdb's listing. This chain joins TRBV19 and TRBJ1-2. The CDR3 length equals 8 residues, ends included. The V gene's germline CDR1 is LNHDA and CDR2 SQIVND (reference sequence). CDR3 residues: CASSIDPY.

This clonotype was counted at least ten times. The chain couples TRBV6-1 to TRBJ2-3; the match to TRBD1 covers 8 bases. With V trimmed by 2 bases and J by 2 bases, 6 bases remained unmatched. This CDR3 has 16 amino acids. CDR1 MNHNS and CDR2 SASEGT come from the germline V gene. The CDR3, as DNA: TGTGCCAGCAGTGAACAGGGGGCCTTGCCCACAGATACGCAGTATTTT. It is translated as CASSEQGALPTDTQYF.

As regards this clonotype: Here the CDR3 omits its conserved ending phenylalanine or tryptophan, so a read error is the likely source. The chain employs TRBV24-1 and TRBJ1-1; D may be TRBD1 (5 bases). Per the germline V gene, CDR1 is KGHDR and CDR2 is SFDVKD. Trimming stripped 8 bases from V and 1 base from J, with 16 bases between. This CDR3 is 15 amino acids long. CDR3 in DNA: TGTGCCACCATCTCCCCGCGGGGGAAGAACACTGAAGCTTTCTGT. Translated, it gives CATISPRGKNTEAFC.

In regard to this clonotype: A much larger clone lies a single base off, so this may be a read error. The chain couples TRBV7-9 to TRBJ2-7; D ambiguous. The CDR3 consists of 14 residues. The V end lost 6 bases, the J end lost 0 bases, and 12 bases lay between the germline ends. Germline V gene data show CDR1 as SEHNR and CDR2 as FQNEAQ (reference sequence). The CDR3 sequence: CASSLQAASYEQYF. Written as DNA, the CDR3 is TGTGCCAGCAGTCTCCAGGCCGCCTCCTACGAGCAGTACTTC.

This clonotype was observed many times. The chain employs TRBV20-1 and TRBJ2-1; tentatively, D is TRBD2 (6 bases). The V end lost 1 base, the J end lost 6 bases, and 13 bases lay between the germline ends. Germline-derived CDR1 and CDR2 are DFQATT and SNEGSKA (reference sequence). This CDR3 spans 14 amino acids. The CDR3, as DNA: TGCAGTGCTAGAGCACCGGGACTCGGCAATGAGCAGTTCTTC. Protein sequence: CSARAPGLGNEQFF.

The genes are TRBV6-5 and TRBJ2-1; 11 bases are a match to TRBD2. V dropped 6 bases and J dropped 6; count of bases not matched to a gene: 10. The V gene's germline CDR1 is MNHEY and CDR2 SVGAGI. The CDR3 has 16 residues. The CDR3 region has the DNA TGTGCCAGCAGATCCGCCGGTAGCGGGAGGGTCAATGAGCAGTTCTTC. Translated: CASRSAGSGRVNEQFF.

As for this clonotype: The junction and the germline gene differ at one end; a read error may be behind it. The J gene is TRBJ2-5, the V gene TRBV5-1; no clear D gene. This CDR3 is 13 amino acids long. Germline V CDR1 and CDR2: SGHRS, YFSETQ. The CDR3 bases are TGCGCCAGCAGTAGAACTCCCCAAGAGACCCAGTGCTTC. It specifies CASSRTPQETQCF. Filled out from reference TRBV5-1 and TRBJ2-5, the complete variable domain reads KAGVTQTPRYLIKTRGQQVTLSCSPISGHRSVSWYQQTPGQGLQFLFEYFSETQRNKGNFPGRFSGRQFSNSRSEMNVSTLELGDSALYLCASSRTPQETQCFGPGTRLLVL.

Regarding this clonotype: No conserved phenylalanine or tryptophan is present at the end of the CDR3, so a read error is the likely explanation. This sequence joins TRBV29-1 and TRBJ2-7; 8 bases fit TRBD1. CDR1 SQVTM and CDR2 ANQGSEA come from the germline V gene. The CDR3 loop spans 13 amino acids. This CDR3 reads CSAEDQGAYEQYS. The CDR3 nucleotides are TGCAGCGCTGAAGATCAGGGGGCTTACGAGCAGTACTCC.

The table lists this clonotype with a count of one. This rearrangement joins TRBV9 to TRBJ2-2; D call uncertain. The V end was cut by 1 base, the J end by 7 bases, with 8 bases between. The CDR3 spans 13 residues. Germline CDR1 is SGDLS and CDR2 is YYNGEE. Here the CDR3 reads CASSVKASGELFF. As DNA, the CDR3 is TGTGCCAGCAGCGTAAAGGCTAGCGGGGAGCTGTTTTTT.

This clonotype was counted many times. The chain's CDR3 is CASSPPRATEAFF. CDR3 bases: TGTGCCAGCAGCCCCCCCCGGGCCACTGAAGCTTTCTTT. The chain joins TRBV6-6 to TRBJ1-1; D is unclear. This CDR3 spans 13 amino acids. V was pared by 6 bases and J by 4 bases, with 12 bases between. Germline V gene data show CDR1 as MNHNY and CDR2 as SVGAGI (reference sequence).

There are a few counts of this clonotype. The CDR3: CASRGDRENGELFF. For the CDR3, the DNA is TGTGCCAGCCGAGGGGACAGGGAGAACGGGGAGCTGTTTTTT. V usage is TRBV6-5 and J usage is TRBJ2-2; 9 bases align to TRBD1. Germline V gene data show CDR1 as MNHEY and CDR2 as SVGAGI. CDR3 size: 14 residues. Trimming removed 8 bases from V and 7 bases from J; junction bases left unmatched: 8.

In its sample, this clonotype was seen many times. This chain uses TRBV7-9 with TRBJ1-5, with D uncertain. From germline, CDR1 is SEHNR and CDR2 FQNEAQ (reference sequence). CDR3 length equals 13 residues. V was clipped by 5 bases and J by 0 bases, with 5 bases between them. The CDR3 DNA reads as TGTGCCAGCAGCCCCAATAGCAATCAGCCCCAGCATTTT. Translated, it gives CASSPNSNQPQHF.

The chain joins TRBV7-2 to TRBJ2-1; 10 bases are shared with TRBD1. The CDR3 spans 13 residues. The germline CDR1 and CDR2 sequences are SGHTA and FQGNSA. The V and J ends lost 8 bases and 8 bases, in that order; junction bases with no gene match: 6. CDR3 DNA sequence: TGTGCCAGCTCCAGACAGGGGGCCGATGAGCAGTTCTTC. It encodes CASSRQGADEQFF.

This clonotype has a single count. This rearrangement joins TRBV20-1 to TRBJ1-4; possible D gene TRBD1, 6 bases. With 3 bases removed from V and 4 bases from J, the gap between germline ends came to 9 bases. Per the germline V gene, CDR1 is DFQATT and CDR2 is SNEGSKA (reference sequence). This CDR3 contains 13 residues. CDR3 DNA sequence: TGCAGTGCTAGGGGGGCTTATAATGAAAAACTGTTTTTT. Protein: CSARGAYNEKLFF.

The chain links TRBV4-1 to TRBJ2-7; perhaps TRBD2 as D (5 bases). The V gene's germline CDR1 is MGHRA and CDR2 YSYEKL. The CDR3 is 16 residues long. V was cut by 3 bases and J by 2 bases, with 17 bases left in between. The CDR3 DNA sequence: TGCGCCAGCAGCCACCCCATAAACCGGGGTCCCTACGAGCAGTACTTC. Amino acids: CASSHPINRGPYEQYF.